This TCR beta chain derives from a study of monozygotic twins with inflammatory bowel disease. With respect to this clonotype: What it binds is not known.

Researchers used template switching to add UMIs featuring a 6-nucleotide sample barcode. No DNA is given; TCRdb re-called the 5' RACE reads and lists each CDR3 protein once. This sample's table reports around 450,000 distinct CDR3 sequences. Findings and limits, study-wide: Researchers report that IBD patients shared fewer clonotypes with others than healthy twins, especially amid disease activity.

The CDR3 is made up of 13 amino acids. Whole-blood total RNA was extracted without T cell sorting. Sequencing was carried out using blood. The sequence was collected from a human donor with ulcerative colitis or Crohn's disease, or a healthy co-twin of an affected twin (not recorded which). This chain uses TRBV23-1 with TRBJ2-7; without DNA, the TCRdb call of TRBD2 cannot be checked. TRBV23-1 has ORF status, its function being uncertain. CDR3 residues: CASTRTSTYEQYF.